The clone carrying this T cell receptor (beta chain) was seen only a few times. What it binds is not known. A second 7 to 11 cycle PCR used barcoded and J-beta primers. TCRdb recomputed calls from the 5' RACE reads with MiXCR, one row per CDR3 protein. The sample has 1.8 million or so distinct CDR3 sequences; approximately 40% are singletons. There are 13 residues in the CDR3. Germline-derived CDR1 and CDR2 are DFQATT and SNEGSKA (reference sequence). V lost 4 bases to trimming and J lost 3 bases; unmatched junction nucleotides: 5. The sample comes from a study of blood T cells in healthy people across ages. Study information: Researchers report that template switching captured about one barcoded beta molecule per two T cells.

Study-level results: Across the age range, TCR beta diversity per million T cells fell in a roughly linear way.

Material for sequencing was blood. The chain is built from TRBV20-1 and TRBJ1-1, with 7 bases identical to TRBD1. This receptor was identified in a human donor in good health. CDR3 coding DNA: TGCAGTGCTACACAGGGGAGGTACACTGAAGCTTTCTTT. This codes for CSATQGRYTEAFF.